This T cell receptor beta chain was profiled in a study of human T cells and chemical hapten exposure. Time point described: patch test 1, 2 weeks after DPC sensitization. Treatment of the sample: therapeutic diphenylcyclopropenone sensitization with weekly scalp DPC. Using its own MiXCR run on the RACE reads, TCRdb lists one record per CDR3 protein. The sample has roughly 380,000 distinct CDR3 sequences, 4.8% seen once; the top ten hold over 2%. The V gene lost 6 bases and the J gene lost 15 bases, with 19 bases spanning the gap. CDR1 and CDR2 (germline): SQVTM, ANQGSEA. The CDR3 runs to 11 residues. With respect to this clonotype: A much larger clone lies one base from this, so it may be a read error.

The V call is TRBV29-1, the J call TRBJ2-3; TRBD2 might be the D (6 bases). The sequenced sample was whole blood, obtained in connection with sensitization to the hapten diphenylcyclopropenone (DPC). The origin of this receptor is a woman aged 50 to 60 with alopecia areata. Some clones in this sample may be carry-over from other donors' samples. The CDR3 DNA reads TGCAGCGTCCATATCAGAGGAGGGCATTATTTT. Protein sequence: CSVHIRGGHYF.